Following are 15 T cell receptor beta chains from one sample sequenced in a study of cytomegalovirus exposure and HLA in healthy donors. Profiling relied on immunoSEQ multiplex PCR, and the TCRdb table lists in-frame clones only, not all of them. The sample records under 300,000 clones, almost 90% being singletons. Specimen: PBMCs. These receptors were obtained from a woman aged 18-29 years in good health and CMV-seronegative.

J is TRBJ2-5 and V is TRBV5-4; TRBD2 matches at 7 bases. The junction had 8 bases not matched to a gene; V was cut back by 4 bases and J by 11 bases. This CDR3 spans 12 amino acids. Per the germline V gene, CDR1 is SGHNT and CDR2 is YYREEE (reference sequence). CDR3 DNA sequence: TGTGCCAGCAGCCAGAGTGCGGGGGAGCAGTACTTC. It specifies CASSQSAGEQYF. The whole variable domain, remainder taken from reference TRBV5-4 and TRBJ2-5, is ETGVTQSPTHLIKTRGQQVTLRCSSQSGHNTVSWYQQALGQGPQFIFQYYREEENGRGNFPPRFSGLQFPNYSSELNVNALELDDSALYLCASSQSAGEQYFGPGTRLLVL.

The rearrangement uses TRBV2 and TRBJ2-3; TRBD1 matches 8 bases. Trimming at V came to 7 bases and at J to 2 bases, leaving 5 bases not matched to a gene. Germline V gene data show CDR1 as SNHLY and CDR2 as FYNNEI. There are 14 residues in the CDR3. CDR3 residues: CASTGQDYTDTQYF. The CDR3 DNA reads as TGTGCCAGCACGGGACAGGATTACACAGATACGCAGTATTTT.

V gene TRBV7-3 combines with J gene TRBJ1-2; TRBD1 agrees at 10 bases. V shed 5 bases and J 6 bases; nucleotides not matched to a gene: 3. This CDR3 contains 13 residues. Germline V gene lookup returns CDR1 SGHTA and CDR2 FQGTGA. CDR3 region: CASSRGTGDGYTF. CDR3 DNA: TGTGCCAGCAGCCGAGGGACAGGGGATGGCTACACCTTC.

The gene calls are TRBV27 and TRBJ2-5, with TRBD2 matching 8 bases. The germline V gene encodes CDR1 MNHEY and CDR2 SMNVEV (reference sequence). V shed 0 bases, J shed 5 bases, and the junction held 5 bases outside the gene matches. This CDR3 contains 15 residues. This CDR3 is CASSLSRGASETQYF. CDR3 coding DNA: TGTGCCAGCAGTTTATCGCGGGGGGCATCCGAGACCCAGTACTTC.

This chain joins TRBV30 and TRBJ1-2; D is possibly TRBD1 (6 bases). Trimming took off 5 bases at V and 10 bases at J, with 11 bases between the two ends. The CDR3 sequence is 10 residues long. Germline V lookup: CDR1 GTSNPN, CDR2 SVGIG (reference sequence). The CDR3 bases are TGTGCCTGGGGGGACATATACTACACCTTC. Encoded protein: CAWGDIYYTF.

The CDR3 coding sequence is TGTGCCAGCAGTGCTCGACAGGCGGCCTACGAGCAGTACGTC. Amino acid sequence: CASSARQAAYEQYV. The rearrangement joins TRBV6-1 to TRBJ2-7; TRBD1 is a possible D gene (6 bases). Germline CDR1 reads MNHNS; CDR2 reads SASEGT. This CDR3 has 14 residues. Trimming left V 4 bases short and J 2 bases short, with 12 bases between.

V gene TRBV9 combines with J gene TRBJ1-3; TRBD1 might be the D (5 bases). V was trimmed by 0 bases and J by 1 base, leaving 20 bases between them. CDR3 length: 19 amino acids. Per the germline V gene, CDR1 is SGDLS and CDR2 is YYNGEE. CDR3 in amino acids: CASSVALPAGAASGNTIYF. The CDR3 DNA is TGTGCCAGCAGCGTAGCCCTCCCGGCTGGGGCAGCGTCTGGAAACACCATATATTTT.

Note on this clone: Relative to the germline gene, one junction end is altered; a read error may explain this. The rearrangement links TRBV7-7 to TRBJ2-5; TRBD2 matches at 11 bases. CDR1 is SSHAT, CDR2 FNYEAQ, per germline (reference sequence). This CDR3 is 15 amino acids long. CDR3 residues: CASSLAGGLAETQYF. The CDR3 DNA follows: TGTGCCAGCAGTTTAGCGGGGGGGCTCGCAGAGACCCAGTACTTC.

This clone was picked up one time. V and J are TRBV5-6 and TRBJ1-5; TRBD1 aligns across 8 bases. After removal of 2 bases from V and 7 bases from J, the junction contained 5 bases not matched to a gene. CDR1 SGHDT and CDR2 YYEEEE come from the germline V gene. The CDR3 contains 14 residues. CDR3 in DNA: TGTGCCAGCAGCTTTGGACAGGGAGGGCAGCCCCAGCATTTT. Protein sequence: CASSFGQGGQPQHF.

The rearrangement links TRBV5-4 to TRBJ2-7; 7 bases fit TRBD2. J gave up 4 bases and V 6 bases, and 13 bases lay outside the gene matches. Germline loops: CDR1 SGHNT, CDR2 YYREEE (reference sequence). This CDR3 has 15 amino acids. CDR3 protein: CASTGAGPTYYEQYV. The DNA for the CDR3 is TGTGCCAGCACCGGAGCGGGACCCACATATTACGAGCAGTACGTC.

The chain links TRBV27 to TRBJ2-1, with 11 bases matching TRBD2. The CDR3 length is 15 residues. Trimming took 1 base from V and 9 from J; bases not matched to a gene: 5. Germline values: CDR1 MNHEY, CDR2 SMNVEV (reference sequence). The chain's CDR3 is CASSLLAGGPFEQFF. The CDR3 DNA reads TGTGCCAGCAGTTTATTAGCGGGGGGGCCCTTTGAGCAGTTCTTC.

In its sample, this clone was seen a few times. The V and J genes are TRBV7-3 and TRBJ1-1; 7 bases are a match to TRBD1. V lost 5 bases and J lost 3; bases outside the gene matches: 3. Germline loops: CDR1 SGHTA, CDR2 FQGTGA. This CDR3 is 13 amino acids long. In DNA, the CDR3 is TGTGCCAGCAGCCGCCAGGGGGACACTGAAGCTTTCTTT. Its protein product is CASSRQGDTEAFF.

The chain is built from TRBV5-1 and TRBJ2-3; TRBD1 is a possible D gene (6 bases). Germline assignment: CDR1 SGHRS and CDR2 YFSETQ. CDR3 length: 14 residues. With 0 bases removed from V and 2 bases from J, the gap between germline ends came to 7 bases. The CDR3, as DNA: TGCGCCAGCAGCTTGGGGGGACACACAGATACGCAGTATTTT. Encoded protein: CASSLGGHTDTQYF.

The V call is TRBV11-3, the J call TRBJ2-1; no clear D gene. Per germline, CDR1 SGHNT and CDR2 YENEEA. The CDR3 has 13 residues. The ends were cut back, 1 base at V and 9 bases at J, with 10 bases in the middle. CDR3 sequence reads: CASSLAPSGEQFF. DNA for the CDR3: TGTGCCAGCAGCTTAGCCCCTAGTGGTGAGCAGTTCTTC.

CDR3 coding DNA: TGTGCCAGCAGTTACACAGGGTCGCCCTACGAGCAGTACTTC. Amino acids: CASSYTGSPYEQYF. The gene calls are TRBV28 and TRBJ2-7; possibly TRBD1 for D (6 bases). V dropped 4 bases and J dropped 2 bases, with 12 bases sitting between them. CDR3 size: 14 residues. Germline CDR1 and CDR2: MDHEN and SYDVKM.